These T cell receptor beta chains were read from a single sample in a study of T cells after yellow fever vaccination. TCRdb analysed the 5' RACE reads with MiXCR anew, one entry per CDR3 protein. Counted here are 300,000 to 400,000 distinct CDR3 sequences, 8.1% occurring once; the ten biggest clones make up 17%. Source: PBMCs, taken about 41 days after the first yellow fever vaccination. These receptor sequences come from a man between 18 and 29 years old who received the YFV17D yellow fever vaccine. Both conserved end residues are part of each CDR3. Each record gives: CDR3 DNA, CDR3 protein, V gene, CDR3 length, clone size, D gene, J gene. A D gene is named only where the DNA matches it firmly. Only some rows state a clone size, as once, few, many or a class for expanded clones.

cdr3_nt: TGTGCCAGCAGCGCAGGGGGAGGCTGGGACGGCCTTCGGTACTTT
cdr3_aa: CASSAGGGWDGLRYF
v_call: TRBV7-2
cdr3_length: 15
clone_size: few
d_call: TRBD1
j_call: TRBJ1-6

cdr3_nt: TGCGCCAGCACTCCGGGGACAGGGGGAACTATTCAGTACTTC
cdr3_aa: CASTPGTGGTIQYF
v_call: TRBV5-1
cdr3_length: 14
clone_size: many
d_call: TRBD1
j_call: TRBJ2-4

cdr3_nt: TGTGCCAGCGGGGGACAGTCCTATGGCTACACCTTC
cdr3_aa: CASGGQSYGYTF
v_call: TRBV6-1
cdr3_length: 12
clone_size: many
d_call: TRBD1
j_call: TRBJ1-2

cdr3_nt: TGTGCCAGCAGCCTACTACCGGGACAGGGGGCCGGGGAGCTGTTTTTT
cdr3_aa: CASSLLPGQGAGELFF
v_call: TRBV7-9
cdr3_length: 16
clone_size: NA
d_call: TRBD1
j_call: TRBJ2-2

cdr3_nt: TGTGCCAGCAGACCCGGGACGGAACGTTATGGCTACACCTTC
cdr3_aa: CASRPGTERYGYTF
v_call: TRBV6-2/TRBV6-3
cdr3_length: 14
clone_size: NA
d_call: NA
j_call: TRBJ1-2

cdr3_nt: TGTGCCAGCAAGCTCGGGGAAATTCAGTACTTC
cdr3_aa: CASKLGEIQYF
v_call: TRBV2
cdr3_length: 11
clone_size: NA
d_call: NA
j_call: TRBJ2-4

cdr3_nt: TGTGCCACCGCGGTATACAGGAGCTCTGGAAACACCATATATTTT
cdr3_aa: CATAVYRSSGNTIYF
v_call: TRBV15
cdr3_length: 15
clone_size: few
d_call: NA
j_call: TRBJ1-3

cdr3_nt: TGTGCCAGCAGTGAATATCTAGCGGGGGGGCCCCGGGAGCTGTTTTTT
cdr3_aa: CASSEYLAGGPRELFF
v_call: TRBV25-1
cdr3_length: 16
clone_size: many
d_call: TRBD2
j_call: TRBJ2-2

cdr3_nt: TGTGCCAGCAGCTTAGACGGGGTCTGGACCCAGTACTTC
cdr3_aa: CASSLDGVWTQYF
v_call: TRBV11-2
cdr3_length: 13
clone_size: NA
d_call: NA
j_call: TRBJ2-5

cdr3_nt: TGTGCCAGCAGTGAGGGTCGCGGGGCAACGGAGTTCTTC
cdr3_aa: CASSEGRGATEFF
v_call: TRBV6-4
cdr3_length: 13
clone_size: NA
d_call: NA
j_call: TRBJ2-1

cdr3_nt: TGTGCCAGCTCACCAAATAGCGGGGGAGAGTTCACAGATACGCAGTATTTT
cdr3_aa: CASSPNSGGEFTDTQYF
v_call: TRBV18
cdr3_length: 17
clone_size: NA
d_call: TRBD2
j_call: TRBJ2-3

cdr3_nt: TGTGCCAGCAGTTATTTCGGGGATAGCAATCAGCCCCAGCATTTT
cdr3_aa: CASSYFGDSNQPQHF
v_call: TRBV6-5
cdr3_length: 15
clone_size: few
d_call: NA
j_call: TRBJ1-5

cdr3_nt: TGTGCCAGCAGCCAATCGCTCGATGCAGGACTAGAGAAGACCCAGTACTTC
cdr3_aa: CASSQSLDAGLEKTQYF
v_call: TRBV3-1
cdr3_length: 17
clone_size: NA
d_call: TRBD2
j_call: TRBJ2-5

cdr3_nt: TGTGCCAGCAGCTTAACCAGGAAAACTGAAGCTTTCTTT
cdr3_aa: CASSLTRKTEAFF
v_call: TRBV7-6
cdr3_length: 13
clone_size: NA
d_call: NA
j_call: TRBJ1-1

cdr3_nt: TGTGCCAGCAGCTTAGCACAGGGCAGTTCACCCCTCCACTTT
cdr3_aa: CASSLAQGSSPLHF
v_call: TRBV7-9
cdr3_length: 14
clone_size: NA
d_call: NA
j_call: TRBJ1-6

cdr3_nt: TGTGCCATCAGTGAGTCCGCCCGTCGGGGAAGTAACGGCTACACCTTC
cdr3_aa: CAISESARRGSNGYTF
v_call: TRBV10-3
cdr3_length: 16
clone_size: many
d_call: NA
j_call: TRBJ1-2